This is a list of T cell receptor beta chains from one sample in a study of human T cells and chemical hapten exposure. TCRdb ran MiXCR on the RACE reads and lists one entry per CDR3 protein. The data contain under 450,000 distinct CDR3 sequences, roughly 5% of them singletons. Material: whole blood, obtained in connection with sensitization to the hapten diphenylcyclopropenone (DPC). The source of these receptors is a woman between 45 and 65 years old with alopecia areata. Some clones in this sample may be carry-over from other donors' samples. Each CDR3 is given without its conserved first and last residue. Fields, in order: V gene, J gene, CDR3 protein.

TRBV15	TRBJ2-3	ATSSRDRDTDTQY
TRBV10-3	TRBJ2-7	AISGVGDEQY
TRBV5-6	TRBJ1-1	ASSGIIGTDEGAF
TRBV25-1	TRBJ1-5	ASSDWGSNQPQH
TRBV6-1	TRBJ2-1	ASSLGSFDEQF
TRBV11-2	TRBJ2-1	ASSFDRGGHVEQF
TRBV12-3/TRBV12-4	TRBJ2-2	ASTLGHQNTGELF
TRBV18	TRBJ2-3	ASSPGSDNTQY
TRBV10-3	TRBJ1-5	AISEPGLSNQPQH
TRBV7-6	TRBJ2-7	ASSLTGTGGSYEQY
TRBV2	TRBJ1-2	ASSDRGLGGYT
TRBV12-3/TRBV12-4	TRBJ1-1	ASNWGGEAF
TRBV6-2/TRBV6-3	TRBJ1-1	ASSTQYSGIL
TRBV12-3/TRBV12-4	TRBJ1-4	ASSTGVTNEKLF
TRBV12-5	TRBJ1-1	ASGLASDEAF
TRBV7-2	TRBJ2-7	ASSAGLAVPWY
TRBV12-3/TRBV12-4	TRBJ1-4	ASRNRGFNEKLF
TRBV20-1	TRBJ1-2	SARDPFNYGYT
TRBV29-1	TRBJ2-5	SVARGQETQY
TRBV9	TRBJ1-2	ASTPGDSLGGYT
TRBV11-2	TRBJ1-4	ASSLGASPNEKLF
TRBV29-1	TRBJ1-1	SSTGPTPNTEAF
TRBV2	TRBJ2-5	ASSERGLGTETQY
TRBV12-3/TRBV12-4	TRBJ2-1	ASSFRVAGGSSYNEQF
TRBV4-1	TRBJ2-1	ASTNLGLATNEQF
TRBV4-1	TRBJ1-4	ASSLAGVTTNEKLF
TRBV12-3/TRBV12-4	TRBJ2-4	ASSADRDENIQY
TRBV2	TRBJ1-5	ASSEALDHRNQPQH
TRBV5-6	TRBJ2-7	ASSLRTSGRTNEQY
TRBV15	TRBJ1-6	ATSRDRTGGSPLH
TRBV7-2	TRBJ2-3	ASSLVIGRAVDTQY
TRBV6-5	TRBJ2-5	ASSYSSFGGETQY
TRBV7-9	TRBJ2-6	ASSLRVTGANVLT